This entry lists 9 T cell receptor beta chains sequenced from one sample in a study of blood T cell repertoires in COVID-19 (dated by TCRdb to the early 2020s). Libraries were made using the immunoSEQ multiplex PCR assay. Drawn from immuneACCESS, this table holds only the in-frame rearrangements with V and J called that TCRdb kept. Clones are partly lost; checked studies trace under half to an unresolved V gene and leave the rest unexplained. The sample table contains 200,000 to 250,000 clones; only one count was recorded for around 83% of them. The ten largest clones capture 2.5% to 3% of the sample. Specimen: peripheral blood. The source of these receptors is a man aged 45-65 years with active or convalescent COVID-19.

The chain is built from TRBV7-2 and TRBJ2-1; TRBD2 matches 10 bases. The V and J ends lost 4 bases and 10 bases, in that order; junction bases with no gene match: 10. The CDR3 is made up of 15 amino acids. In germline, CDR1 is SGHTA, CDR2 FQGNSA. The CDR3 DNA is TGTGCCAGCAGCTCCGGTGTAGCGGGGGGACGGGAGCAGTTCTTC. Translated, it gives CASSSGVAGGREQFF.

This clone showed up just once. V usage is TRBV6-5 and J usage is TRBJ1-2, with a tentative D call TRBD1 (5 bases). From germline, CDR1 is MNHEY and CDR2 SVGAGI. The V end was cut by 6 bases, the J end by 6 bases, with 8 bases between. The CDR3 is 11 amino acids. The CDR3 reads CASRTVDGYTF. DNA for the CDR3: TGTGCCAGCAGGACAGTCGATGGCTACACCTTC.

The rearrangement uses TRBV25-1 and TRBJ1-2, with 8 nucleotides matching TRBD1. The CDR3 totals 16 residues. Germline lookup yields CDR1 MGHDK and CDR2 SYGVNS. V shed 3 bases and J 2 bases; nucleotides not matched to a gene: 8. In DNA, the CDR3 is TGTGCCAGCAGTGACCCTGGGCGGGACAGGAACTATGGCTACACCTTC. Its protein is CASSDPGRDRNYGYTF.

This clone was observed a handful of times. The genes are TRBV5-1 and TRBJ2-6, with 8 nucleotides matching TRBD1. The CDR3 covers 16 residues. J was trimmed by 2 bases and V by 0 bases; bases with no gene match: 1. The germline CDR1 and CDR2 sequences are SGHRS and YFSETQ. The CDR3 sequence: CASSLGQGPGANVLTF. The CDR3 DNA sequence: TGCGCCAGCAGCTTGGGACAGGGGCCTGGGGCCAACGTCCTGACTTTC.

The genes are TRBV19 and TRBJ1-2; a possible D gene is TRBD1 (5 bases). The CDR3 loop spans 16 amino acids. The germline CDR1 and CDR2 sequences are LNHDA and SQIVND (reference sequence). Between the trimmed V and J ends, which lost 2 bases and 0 bases, there was a span of 13 bases. CDR3 bases: TGTGCCAGTAGTATATGGGGCCATGGCGCTAACTATGGCTACACCTTC. Translating gives CASSIWGHGANYGYTF.

The V and J genes are TRBV5-1 and TRBJ1-1; 9 positions agree with TRBD1. The length of the CDR3 is 16 residues. Trimming at V came to 3 bases and at J to 4 bases, leaving 10 bases not matched to a gene. The germline V gene has CDR1 SGHRS and CDR2 YFSETQ. The CDR3 region has the DNA TGCGCCAGCAGCTCCATTGACAGGGGGGGTGGCACTGAAGCTTTCTTT. It encodes CASSSIDRGGGTEAFF. Based on the CDR3 plus reference TRBV5-1 and TRBJ1-1, the full variable domain is KAGVTQTPRYLIKTRGQQVTLSCSPISGHRSVSWYQQTPGQGLQFLFEYFSETQRNKGNFPGRFSGRQFSNSRSEMNVSTLELGDSALYLCASSSIDRGGGTEAFFGQGTRLTVV.

The chain employs TRBV10-2 and TRBJ2-7, with TRBD2 as a possible D gene (6 bases). The length of the CDR3 is 13 residues. The germline V and J ends were trimmed by 6 bases and 3 bases, with 12 bases remaining between them. Germline CDR1 WSHSY, CDR2 SAAADI. The CDR3: CASRGTGGYEQYF. Written as DNA, the CDR3 is TGCGCCAGCAGGGGGACCGGGGGCTACGAGCAGTACTTC.

This clone came up once. The V call is TRBV25-1, the J call TRBJ1-4, with TRBD1 matching 10 bases. The germline V gene has CDR1 MGHDK and CDR2 SYGVNS. The V gene end was trimmed by 4 bases and the J gene end by 11 bases; junction bases not matched to a gene: 4. The CDR3 extends over 13 amino acids. The CDR3 spells CASSGQGAGKLFF. DNA of the CDR3: TGTGCCAGCAGTGGACAGGGGGCGGGGAAACTGTTTTTT. Full variable domain (missing parts from reference TRBV25-1 and TRBJ1-4): EADIYQTPRYLVIGTGKKITLECSQTMGHDKMYWYQQDPGMELHLIHYSYGVNSTEKGDLSSESTVSRIRTEHFPLTLESARPSHTSQYLCASSGQGAGKLFFGSGTQLSVL.

V gene TRBV28 combines with J gene TRBJ1-2, with 7 nucleotides matching TRBD1. The CDR3 sequence is 14 residues long. The J segment lost 2 bases and the V segment lost 8 bases, leaving 8 bases of the junction unmatched. From germline, CDR1 is MDHEN and CDR2 SYDVKM. CDR3 DNA: TGTGCCAGCGCAATCCTACAGGGGAACTATGGCTACACCTTC. Its protein product is CASAILQGNYGYTF.